The 8 T cell receptor beta chains in this list originate from one sample, sequenced in a study of metastatic and nonmetastatic thyroid tumors. The entire patient cohort was treatment-naive prior to thyroid surgery. TCRdb reanalyzed the PCR reads with MiXCR. The table records 6,600 or so clones, 25% to 40% of them present only once. Sequenced material: tumor tissue. The receptors originated from a female donor with papillary thyroid cancer or a benign thyroid nodule (not recorded which). Some clones in this sample may be carry-over from other donors' samples.

The table lists this clone with many counts. This sequence joins TRBV4-1 and TRBJ1-1, with TRBD1 matching over 9 bases. The J segment lost 4 bases and the V segment lost 1 base, leaving 4 bases of the junction unmatched. Germline V gene sequence: CDR1 MGHRA, CDR2 YSYEKL. The CDR3 totals 15 residues. The CDR3 sequence is CASSQGGQGVTEAFF. In nucleotides, the CDR3 is TGCGCCAGCAGCCAAGGGGGACAGGGCGTCACTGAAGCTTTCTTT.

This chain links TRBV7-2 with TRBJ2-2; the D is unclear. CDR3 length equals 13 residues. Trimming removed 5 bases from V and 4 bases from J, with 8 bases in between. Germline V gives CDR1 SGHTA, CDR2 FQGNSA. The CDR3 protein is CASSRGVTGELFF. In DNA, the CDR3 is TGTGCCAGCAGCCGAGGAGTCACCGGGGAGCTGTTTTTT.

The chain combines TRBV20-1 with TRBJ2-3; 7 nucleotides align to TRBD2. Trimming at V came to 2 bases and at J to 3 bases, leaving 11 bases not matched to a gene. The CDR3 loop spans 16 amino acids. Germline CDR1 is DFQATT and CDR2 is SNEGSKA (reference sequence). Written as DNA, the CDR3 is TGCAGTGCTAGAAGAGGCTGGGGGGGAAAAACAGATACGCAGTATTTT. Protein product: CSARRGWGGKTDTQYF.

V is TRBV27 and J is TRBJ2-2, with a tentative D call TRBD1 (5 bases). V dropped 0 bases and J dropped 4 bases, with 12 bases sitting between them. The germline gives CDR1 MNHEY, CDR2 SMNVEV (reference sequence). The length of the CDR3 is 16 residues. For the CDR3, the DNA is TGTGCCAGCAGTTTATCGCCCCAGGGCGCCACCGGGGAGCTGTTTTTT. Amino acids: CASSLSPQGATGELFF.

The chain links TRBV5-1 to TRBJ2-1, with 8 nucleotides matching TRBD2. The CDR3 extends over 16 amino acids. CDR1 is SGHRS, CDR2 YFSETQ, per germline. V was clipped by 4 bases and J by 4 bases; unmatched bases: 10. The CDR3: CASSGEAGVGYNEQFF. The CDR3 DNA reads as TGCGCCAGCAGCGGGGAAGCGGGAGTCGGATACAATGAGCAGTTCTTC.

By frequency in the sample, this clone is medium-sized. V usage is TRBV30 and J usage is TRBJ2-1; D gene ambiguous. This CDR3 spans 13 amino acids. The germline V and J ends were trimmed by 5 bases and 4 bases, with 12 bases remaining between them. Germline V lookup: CDR1 GTSNPN, CDR2 SVGIG (reference sequence). Here the CDR3 reads CAWCRQPYNEQFF. The CDR3 region has the DNA TGTGCCTGGTGCCGCCAGCCGTACAATGAGCAGTTCTTC.

V is TRBV30 and J is TRBJ2-1, with 7 nucleotides matching TRBD2. This CDR3 comprises 14 residues. Germline V gene sequence: CDR1 GTSNPN, CDR2 SVGIG (reference sequence). Trimming took 4 bases from V and 4 from J; bases not matched to a gene: 7. For the CDR3, the DNA is TGTGCCTGGAATCTCGCTAGCGGTTACAATGAGCAGTTCTTC. As protein: CAWNLASGYNEQFF.

By its share, this clone is medium-sized. CDR3 bases: TGTGCCAGCAGGACCGAAGGTACAGGGGCCACCGGGGAGCTGTTTTTT. As protein: CASRTEGTGATGELFF. The chain links TRBV28 to TRBJ2-2, with 7 bases identical to TRBD1. Germline-derived CDR1 and CDR2 are MDHEN and SYDVKM. The length of the CDR3 is 16 residues. The junction had 11 bases not matched to a gene; V was cut back by 6 bases and J by 4 bases.